This TCR beta chain was retrieved from a study of T cells after yellow fever vaccination (dated by TCRdb to about 2019). Concerning the study at large: The SMART-Seq v4 Ultra Low Input RNA kit was used to prepare libraries from fractions with low cell numbers. Bulk TCR alpha and beta repertoires were sequenced longitudinally to track T-cell clones before and after primary and booster YFV17D yellow fever vaccination. The cohort comprised two healthy male donors, one aged 18 to 29 and one aged 30 to 40 years. Bulk PBMC replicates and cell subsets were isolated from blood drawn at multiple timepoints before and after both primary and secondary immunization.

The intended sense of this specimen's treatment or condition label: live attenuated yellow fever vaccine strain. PBMCs were isolated from peripheral blood using a standard Ficoll-Paque protocol. Dynabeads CD4 and CD8 positive selection kits were used to isolate CD4 and CD8 T-cell fractions. RNA was extracted with TriZol from bulk PBMCs, CD4 and CD8 fractions, and dextramer-positive and dextramer-negative fractions. General study outcomes and caveats: Most clones expanded after primary vaccination were re-detected after the booster (96% of CD4 and around 88% of CD8), suggesting broad memory maintenance. Computational filtering was required because FACS-sorted repertoires could contain abundant contaminating clonotypes from the bulk population. Because the study included only a couple of donors, the extent to which the findings can be generalized is limited. A small fraction of clonotypes appeared in both the CD4 and CD8 compartments, likely as a result of convergent recombination. The secondary T-cell response was found to be weaker but faster than the primary response, with a peak reached on day 5 rather than on day 15.

Many counts were recorded for this clonotype. Its antigen is unknown. Qualities for individual bases were not recorded, and no much larger clone is one base off. The sequencer listed for this sample is Illumina NovaSeq 6000. Synthesis of TCR cDNA relied on 5'RACE template switching, a step that introduced a universal primer site along with unique molecular identifiers. cDNA synthesis was primed from both the TCR alpha and TCR beta constant segments. Library amplification involved two PCR steps, and the second step added sample barcodes and sequencing adapters. Sequencing of libraries was performed on Illumina HiSeq 2500 (2x100 bp) or NovaSeq (2x150 bp). The study's processing was this. MIGEC handled demultiplexing of reads and collapsing into UMI consensus sequences, while MiXCR performed V(D)J alignment. Vaccine-responding clonotypes were defined with edgeR using replicate PBMC samples, requiring FDR below 0.01 and a log2 fold change above 5 up to day 15. Each bulk clonotype was labeled CD4 or CD8 based on which sequenced repertoire, CD4 or CD8, contained the clonotype at higher abundance. Using fastp trimming at Q25 and MiXCR clonotype assembly, TCRdb reanalyzed the public sequencing data and kept in-frame beta chains. Under each unique CDR3 protein, matching rows form one entry showing the most common genes and DNA. In this record, the V and J calls reflect TCRdb's handling and not the investigators' own analysis. Across this sample there are some 120,000 distinct CDR3 sequences, with around 15% seen only once. Of the sample, roughly 45% falls within the top ten clones.

Ends trimmed: V by 6 bases, J by 2 bases; bases unmatched to a gene: 11. The germline V gene sets CDR1 to MNHEY and CDR2 to SVGAGI. The CDR3, cysteine through phenylalanine, is 16 amino acids long. Only CDR3 DNA remains: 48 bases, in frame from the first base. This clonotype was sampled from a man between 18 and 35 years old who received the YFV17D yellow fever vaccine. The sequences come from CD8+ T cells sorted from PBMCs, collected 5 days after the yellow fever booster vaccination. The V gene is TRBV6-5 and the J gene is TRBJ2-3; 7 middle bases align to TRBD2. For the CDR3, the sequence is CASSPSLAASTDTQYF. The sequence in DNA is TGTGCCAGCAGCCCGAGTCTAGCGGCTTCCACAGATACGCAGTATTTT.